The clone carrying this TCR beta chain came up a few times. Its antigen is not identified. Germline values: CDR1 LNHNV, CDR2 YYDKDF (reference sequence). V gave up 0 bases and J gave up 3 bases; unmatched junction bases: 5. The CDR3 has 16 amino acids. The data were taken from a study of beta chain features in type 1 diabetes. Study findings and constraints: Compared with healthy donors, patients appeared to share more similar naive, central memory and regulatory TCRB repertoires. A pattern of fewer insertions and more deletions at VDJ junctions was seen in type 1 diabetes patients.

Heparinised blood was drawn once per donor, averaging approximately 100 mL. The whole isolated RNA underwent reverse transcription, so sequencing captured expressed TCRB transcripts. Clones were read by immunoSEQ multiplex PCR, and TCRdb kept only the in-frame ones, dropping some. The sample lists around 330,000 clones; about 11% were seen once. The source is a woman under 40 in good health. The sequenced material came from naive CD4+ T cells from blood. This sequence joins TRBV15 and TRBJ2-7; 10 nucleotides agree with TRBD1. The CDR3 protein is CATSRDRRTGGYEQYF. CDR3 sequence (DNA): TGTGCCACCAGCAGAGATCGGAGGACAGGGGGCTACGAGCAGTACTTC. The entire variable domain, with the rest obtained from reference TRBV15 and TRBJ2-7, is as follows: DAMVIQNPRYQVTQFGKPVTLSCSQTLNHNVMYWYQQKSSQAPKLLFHYYDKDFNNEADTPDNFQSRRPNTSFCFLDIRSPGLGDTAMYLCATSRDRRTGGYEQYFGPGTRLTVT.